This T cell receptor beta chain derives from a study of T cells in Graves' hyperthyroidism and ophthalmopathy. Study-wide context: Peripheral blood was taken when the disease was first diagnosed, before any treatment began.

Germline V lookup: CDR1 LNHDA, CDR2 SQIVND (reference sequence). V shed 1 base and J shed 6 bases, with 12 bases lying between them. This CDR3 is built from 15 residues. TCR beta CDR3 region amplification was performed from RNA transcripts. First-round RT-PCR targeting the TCR CDR3 was performed with the HTBI primer set. TCRdb independently ran MiXCR on the multiplex PCR reads; one entry per CDR3 protein. The data contain almost 600,000 distinct CDR3 sequences, about 15% of them singletons. Exclusions: uncontrolled infection, other autoimmune disease, pregnancy, lactation. This clonotype has a count of ten or more.

The specimen sequenced was blood. The clonotype comes from a woman aged 25 to 39 with Graves' hyperthyroidism that later progressed to Graves' ophthalmopathy. The chain is built from TRBV19 and TRBJ1-4; unclear D gene. CDR3 coding DNA: TGTGCCAGTAGTATAGGGACGCTCTGGGATGAAAAACTGTTTTTT. Translating it yields CASSIGTLWDEKLFF.